These 7 T cell receptor beta chains were all obtained from the same sample, sequenced in a study of blood T cell repertoires in COVID-19. The data were produced by immunoSEQ multiplex PCR, yet TCRdb's version contains in-frame clones alone and is incomplete. The sample consists of 200,000 to 250,000 clones, just over 85% of them appearing once. The sequenced sample consisted of PBMCs or T cells enriched from blood (not recorded which). The receptors derive from a woman aged 35 to 49 with acute COVID-19.

The V and J genes are TRBV18 and TRBJ1-2; 7 bases are a match to TRBD1. V shed 2 bases and J 6 bases; nucleotides not matched to a gene: 9. CDR3 size: 15 residues. Germline V gene lookup returns CDR1 KGHSH and CDR2 LQKENI. The CDR3 is CASSPGPTGTDGYTF. The CDR3 DNA reads TGTGCCAGCTCACCAGGACCGACAGGGACGGATGGCTACACCTTC.

This clone has a single count. The chain has TRBV12-5 and TRBJ1-1; possible D gene TRBD1, 5 bases. This CDR3 comprises 12 residues. The V and J ends lost 5 bases and 4 bases respectively, with 8 bases between them. The germline V gene encodes CDR1 LGHNT and CDR2 FRNRAP. CDR3 nucleotide sequence: TGTGCTAGTGGTCTGACAGCCACTGAAGCTTTCTTT. As protein: CASGLTATEAFF.

The V call is TRBV6-5, the J call TRBJ1-2; D gene unclear. Germline V gives CDR1 MNHEY, CDR2 SVGAGI. The CDR3 covers 14 residues. With 0 bases removed from V and 7 bases from J, the gap between germline ends came to 12 bases. In DNA form, the CDR3 reads TGTGCCAGCAGTTACTCGGTTCCGGTAGTTGGCTACACCTTC. This translates into CASSYSVPVVGYTF.

This rearrangement joins TRBV19 to TRBJ2-7, with 12 bases matching TRBD2. CDR1 is LNHDA, CDR2 SQIVND, per germline (reference sequence). The trim removed 5 bases at V and 5 bases at J, leaving 7 bases unmatched. The CDR3 runs to 15 residues. As DNA, the CDR3 is TGTGCCAGTAGTCGGACTAGCGGGGTTCTTCACGAGCAGTACGTC. Amino acid sequence: CASSRTSGVLHEQYV.

The chain is built from TRBV5-6 and TRBJ2-2, with D perhaps TRBD1 (6 bases). The CDR3 is made up of 17 amino acids. V lost 4 bases and J 2 bases, leaving 18 bases between the germline ends. CDR1 is SGHDT, CDR2 YYEEEE, per germline. CDR3 DNA sequence: TGTGCCAGCAGCGAGGCCAAACAGGGATTTAACACCGGGGAGCTGTTTTTT. Protein product: CASSEAKQGFNTGELFF. Drawing the rest from reference TRBV5-6 and TRBJ2-2, the complete variable domain is DAGVTQSPTHLIKTRGQQVTLRCSPKSGHDTVSWYQQALGQGPQFIFQYYEEEERQRGNFPDRFSGHQFPNYSSELNVNALLLGDSALYLCASSEAKQGFNTGELFFGEGSRLTVL.

V and J are TRBV12-5 and TRBJ2-1; D call uncertain. V gave up 1 base and J gave up 0 bases, with 4 bases separating them. The CDR3 is made up of 14 amino acids. CDR1 is LGHNT, CDR2 FRNRAP, per germline. CDR3 region: CASGLGGSYNEQFF. The CDR3 region has the DNA TGTGCTAGTGGTTTGGGCGGCTCCTACAATGAGCAGTTCTTC.

V and J are TRBV21-1 and TRBJ2-7; the table calls TRBD1, which could not be checked here. TRBV21-1 constitutes a pseudogene. The CDR3 length is 16 residues. CDR3 sequence reads: CASSTWGTGVRYEQYV. The CDR3 DNA sequence: TGTGCCAGCAGCACCTGGGGCACAGGGGTTAGGTACGAGCAGTACGTC.